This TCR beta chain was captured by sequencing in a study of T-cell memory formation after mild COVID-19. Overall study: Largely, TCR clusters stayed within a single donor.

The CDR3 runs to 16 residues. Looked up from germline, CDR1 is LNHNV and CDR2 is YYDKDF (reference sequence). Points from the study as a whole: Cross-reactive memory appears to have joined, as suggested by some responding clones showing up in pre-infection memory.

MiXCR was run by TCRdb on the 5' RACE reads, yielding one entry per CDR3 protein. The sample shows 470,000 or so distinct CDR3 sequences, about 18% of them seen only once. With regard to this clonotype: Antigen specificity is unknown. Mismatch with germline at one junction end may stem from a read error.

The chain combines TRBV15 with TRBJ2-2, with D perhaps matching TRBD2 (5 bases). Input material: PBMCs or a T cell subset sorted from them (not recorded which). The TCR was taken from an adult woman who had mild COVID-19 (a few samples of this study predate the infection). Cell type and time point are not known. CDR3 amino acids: CATSIGRWANTGELYF. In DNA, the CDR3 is TGTGCCACCAGCATAGGTCGGTGGGCGAACACCGGGGAGCTGTATTTT. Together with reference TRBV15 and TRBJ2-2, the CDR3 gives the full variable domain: DAMVIQNPRYQVTQFGKPVTLSCSQTLNHNVMYWYQQKSSQAPKLLFHYYDKDFNNEADTPDNFQSRRPNTSFCFLDIRSPGLGDTAMYLCATSIGRWANTGELYFGEGSRLTVL.